This T cell receptor (beta chain) was recovered during a study of T-cell reconstitution after alpha-beta-depleted transplantation in children. The ends were cut back, 2 bases at V and 5 bases at J, with 15 bases in the middle. The CDR3 is made up of 16 amino acids. In germline, CDR1 is SGHTA, CDR2 FQGNSA. TCRbeta library preparation incorporated unique molecular identifiers. TCRdb reprocessed the PCR reads with MiXCR, giving one entry per CDR3 protein. The profile shows 400,000 to 500,000 distinct CDR3 sequences, 11% of them singletons. The sample consisted of PBMCs from the stem cell graft donor, taken from the stem cell graft. The clonotype originates from a human donor who donated a stem cell graft to a child with acute myeloid leukemia. The rearrangement links TRBV7-2 to TRBJ2-2; D perhaps matches TRBD2 (5 bases). The CDR3 spells CASSLRRQFGTGELFF. The DNA of the CDR3 is TGTGCCAGCAGCTTAAGGAGGCAGTTCGGGACCGGGGAGCTGTTTTTT.